These 8 T cell receptor beta chains originate from one sample sequenced in a study of T cell clones after liver transplantation. TCRdb keeps only in-frame clones here, not all; method: immunoSEQ multiplex PCR. The table records roughly 80,000 clones, about 82% of them present only once. Source: CD4+ T cells from blood, taken approximately 45 months after liver transplant. All receptors derive from a human patient who received a liver transplant. The graft donor may have given rise to some T cells.

The chain has TRBV5-4 and TRBJ1-2; TRBD1 might be the D (6 bases). There are 12 residues in the CDR3. Germline V gives CDR1 SGHNT, CDR2 YYREEE (reference sequence). The V end was cut by 1 base, the J end by 6 bases, with 7 bases between. Written as DNA, the CDR3 is TGTGCCAGCAGCTTGCGACAGGATGGCTACACCTTC. This translates into CASSLRQDGYTF.

The count of this clone is one. This chain connects TRBV27 to TRBJ2-1; 8 positions match TRBD2. Germline trimming cut 2 bases from V and 10 bases from J; bases unmatched to any gene: 4. The CDR3 is made up of 13 amino acids. The germline V gene encodes CDR1 MNHEY and CDR2 SMNVEV (reference sequence). This CDR3 is CASSLERENEQFF. The CDR3, as DNA: TGTGCCAGCAGTTTAGAGCGGGAGAACGAGCAGTTCTTC.

V and J are TRBV5-1 and TRBJ1-1; possibly TRBD1 for D (5 bases). This CDR3 has 17 amino acids. Trimming removed 5 bases at V and 1 base at J, with 21 bases between. The germline V gene encodes CDR1 SGHRS and CDR2 YFSETQ. CDR3 sequence reads: CASRVSGGGNWNTEAFF. CDR3 nucleotides: TGCGCCAGCAGGGTCTCGGGGGGTGGTAATTGGAACACTGAAGCTTTCTTT.

Only a few counts were recorded for this clone. The chain joins TRBV7-2 to TRBJ2-1, with D unclear. The CDR3 length is 12 residues. CDR1 is SGHTA and CDR2 is FQGNSA in the germline V gene. Between the trimmed V and J ends, which lost 4 bases and 9 bases, there was a span of 10 bases. The CDR3, as DNA: TGTGCCAGCAGCTGGGTGGGCTTTGAGCAGTTCTTC. Translated: CASSWVGFEQFF.

This sequence joins TRBV29-1 and TRBJ2-1; 8 nucleotides match TRBD2. Germline CDR1 and CDR2: SQVTM and ANQGSEA. The CDR3 consists of 14 residues. Trimming at V came to 4 bases and at J to 5 bases, leaving 7 bases not matched to a gene. The CDR3 region is CSVGRGGTNNEQFF. Here the CDR3 DNA reads TGCAGCGTTGGTCGGGGGGGAACCAACAATGAGCAGTTCTTC.

This clone was seen just once. The genes are TRBV7-9 and TRBJ2-2; unclear D gene. Germline CDR1 SEHNR, CDR2 FQNEAQ (reference sequence). Trimming pared 1 base from V and 11 bases from J, leaving 11 bases between. CDR3 length: 13 residues. The CDR3 sequence is CASSLEVSGELFF. The CDR3 region has the DNA TGTGCCAGCAGCTTAGAAGTTTCAGGCGAGCTGTTTTTT.

The genes are TRBV6-5 and TRBJ1-4, with D maybe TRBD1 (5 bases). The germline V and J ends were trimmed by 6 bases and 7 bases, with 15 bases remaining between them. The CDR3 totals 14 residues. Germline V lookup: CDR1 MNHEY, CDR2 SVGAGI. The CDR3 sequence: CASSPWGSGEKLFF. The CDR3 region has the DNA TGTGCCAGCAGCCCCTGGGGGTCCGGTGAAAAACTGTTTTTT.

This clone occurred once. The J gene is TRBJ1-1, the V gene TRBV6-5; no reliable D call. CDR1 is MNHEY and CDR2 is SVGAGI in the germline V gene. The CDR3 sequence is 11 residues long. V was pared by 6 bases and J by 8 bases, with 10 bases between. CDR3 residues: CASSDYSEAFF. In DNA form, the CDR3 reads TGTGCCAGCAGCGACTACTCAGAAGCTTTCTTT.